This passage covers 22 T cell receptor beta chains from one sample sequenced in a study of breast tumors, draining lymph nodes, adjacent tissues. Axillary draining lymph nodes of breast cancer patients supplied the node samples. A single record per CDR3 protein comes from TCRdb applying MiXCR to the multiplex PCR reads. The sample consists of about 130,000 distinct CDR3 sequences, around 21% of them appearing once. Specimen: axillary lymph node tissue. The source is a female donor with breast cancer. Some clones in this sample may be carry-over from other donors' samples.

This clonotype was detected many times. The genes are TRBV20-1 and TRBJ2-7; 9 bases match TRBD1. The V gene end was trimmed by 6 bases and the J gene end by 2 bases; junction bases not matched to a gene: 8. CDR1 DFQATT and CDR2 SNEGSKA come from the germline V gene (reference sequence). This CDR3 is 14 amino acids long. CDR3 in amino acids: CSAPRQGVTYEQYF. DNA of the CDR3: TGCAGTGCCCCGCGACAGGGGGTTACCTACGAGCAGTACTTC.

In regard to this clonotype: A much larger clone differs from this one at a single base, so this may be a read error. The gene calls are TRBV19 and TRBJ2-1, with TRBD2 matching 8 bases. Germline loops: CDR1 LNHDA, CDR2 SQIVND (reference sequence). This CDR3 is built from 15 residues. The ends lost 10 bases at V and 5 bases at J; junction bases unmatched: 13. The CDR3 loop reads CATYLAPGGNNEQFF. DNA for the CDR3: TGTGCCACCTACCTAGCCCCGGGGGGGAACAATGAGCAGTTCTTC.

This clonotype has at least ten counts. The rearrangement uses TRBV5-8 and TRBJ2-7; TRBD2 matches 12 bases. Looked up from germline, CDR1 is SGHTS and CDR2 is YDEGEE. V shed 0 bases, J shed 4 bases, and the junction held 2 bases outside the gene matches. This CDR3 contains 15 residues. CDR3 in amino acids: CASSLGLAGDYEQYF. CDR3 nucleotide sequence: TGTGCCAGCAGCTTGGGACTAGCGGGGGATTACGAGCAGTACTTC. Based on the CDR3 plus reference TRBV5-8 and TRBJ2-7, the full variable domain is EAGVTQSPTHLIKTRGQQATLRCSPISGHTSVYWYQQALGLGLQFLLWYDEGEERNRGNFPPRFSGRQFPNYSSELNVNALELEDSALYLCASSLGLAGDYEQYFGPGTRLTVT.

This clonotype was seen repeatedly, ten times or more. The chain has TRBV19 and TRBJ2-1; TRBD1 might be the D (6 bases). Trimming took off 3 bases at V and 4 bases at J, with 10 bases between the two ends. The CDR3 sequence is 14 residues long. CDR1 LNHDA and CDR2 SQIVND come from the germline V gene (reference sequence). CDR3 bases: TGTGCCAGTAGTATCGGTCAGGGGTACAATGAGCAGTTCTTC. Protein: CASSIGQGYNEQFF.

The chain links TRBV19 to TRBJ2-6; the D is unclear. Trimming took 2 bases from V and 2 from J, leaving 4 bases between them. The CDR3 consists of 14 residues. Germline V gene data show CDR1 as LNHDA and CDR2 as SQIVND (reference sequence). The CDR3 loop reads CASSIRAGANVLTF. The CDR3 DNA is TGTGCCAGTAGTATAAGGGCTGGGGCCAACGTCCTGACTTTC.

Comment on this clonotype: This sequence may be a read error, since a much larger clone differs from it by one base. This sequence joins TRBV12-3 or TRBV12-4 and TRBJ1-4, with a tentative D call TRBD1 (5 bases). V was clipped by 6 bases and J by 7 bases, with 12 bases between them. The CDR3 consists of 13 residues. CDR3 amino acids: CASRHGTGEKLFF. CDR3 DNA sequence: TGTGCCAGCAGACATGGGACGGGTGAAAAACTGTTTTTT.

As concerns this clonotype: A much larger clone is a single base away; this may be a read error. The chain joins TRBV20-1 to TRBJ2-7; TRBD1 matches at 8 bases. V lost 3 bases to trimming and J lost 5 bases; unmatched junction nucleotides: 12. Germline CDR1 is DFQATT and CDR2 is SNEGSKA (reference sequence). The CDR3 extends over 15 amino acids. The CDR3 coding sequence is TGCAGTGCTAGGGGATCGGGACAGGTTTTAAACGAGCAGTACTTC. This codes for CSARGSGQVLNEQYF.

This chain connects TRBV5-1 to TRBJ1-1; 8 nucleotides line up with TRBD1. Germline V gene data show CDR1 as SGHRS and CDR2 as YFSETQ. This CDR3 is built from 13 residues. Unmatched junction bases numbered 4, after V lost 4 bases and J lost 5 bases. The CDR3: CASSPGQETEAFF. CDR3 DNA sequence: TGCGCCAGCAGCCCGGGACAGGAGACTGAAGCTTTCTTT.

This chain uses TRBV6-5 with TRBJ2-1; 10 bases match TRBD1. The ends lost 2 bases at V and 9 bases at J; junction bases unmatched: 7. The CDR3 spans 15 residues. Per the germline V gene, CDR1 is MNHEY and CDR2 is SVGAGI. The DNA of the CDR3 is TGTGCCAGCAGTTACGGACAGGGGGTAAGAAGTGAGCAGTTCTTC. As protein: CASSYGQGVRSEQFF.

This clonotype has just a few counts. The chain combines TRBV6-1 with TRBJ1-2, with a possible D match to TRBD1 (5 bases). The CDR3 consists of 14 residues. Trimming stripped 2 bases from V and 4 bases from J, with 11 bases between. Germline CDR1 is MNHNS and CDR2 is SASEGT. The CDR3 coding sequence is TGTGCCAGCAGTGAATCTCAGGGACTCTATGGCTACACCTTC. Amino acids: CASSESQGLYGYTF.

The J gene is TRBJ1-5, the V gene TRBV18, with D unresolved. Deletions cut 4 bases from V and 0 bases from J, with 16 bases between. The CDR3 length is 17 residues. CDR1 and CDR2 from the germline V gene are KGHSH and LQKENI. For the CDR3, the DNA is TGTGCCAGCTCACTCACGGGCCCCCTATATAGCAATCAGCCCCAGCATTTT. Protein sequence: CASSLTGPLYSNQPQHF.

This clonotype was recorded at least ten times. The V and J genes are TRBV25-1 and TRBJ1-3, with D uncertain. The CDR3 is made up of 15 amino acids. V shed 2 bases and J shed 5 bases, with 13 bases lying between them. CDR1 is MGHDK and CDR2 is SYGVNS in the germline V gene. This chain's CDR3 is CASSEVGFFRNTIYF. The CDR3 nucleotides are TGTGCCAGCAGTGAAGTGGGATTTTTCAGAAACACCATATATTTT. The variable domain in full, completed from reference TRBV25-1 and TRBJ1-3, reads EADIYQTPRYLVIGTGKKITLECSQTMGHDKMYWYQQDPGMELHLIHYSYGVNSTEKGDLSSESTVSRIRTEHFPLTLESARPSHTSQYLCASSEVGFFRNTIYFGEGSWLTVV.

This clonotype was picked up many times. V usage is TRBV20-1 and J usage is TRBJ2-1, with 8 positions matching TRBD2. This CDR3 contains 16 residues. Germline CDR1 reads DFQATT; CDR2 reads SNEGSKA (reference sequence). J gave up 0 bases and V 0 bases, and 4 bases lay outside the gene matches. DNA of the CDR3: TGCAGTGCTAGAGATTGGAGCGGGAGCTCCTACAATGAGCAGTTCTTC. Its translation: CSARDWSGSSYNEQFF.

The sample holds a few counts of this clonotype. Possible read error: a much larger clone is one base away. The chain couples TRBV7-2 to TRBJ2-5; D uncertain. Germline V gene data show CDR1 as SGHTA and CDR2 as FQGNSA. The CDR3 totals 15 residues. The CDR3 region has the DNA TGTGTCAGCAGCTTAGAAAGGATCTACCCGGAGACCCAGTACTTC. It is translated as CVSSLERIYPETQYF.

This clonotype has ten or more counts. The rearrangement joins TRBV6-5 to TRBJ2-7, with TRBD2 matching 8 bases. Germline CDR1 MNHEY, CDR2 SVGAGI. The CDR3 runs to 13 residues. V was pared by 6 bases and J by 6 bases, with 7 bases of the junction left unmatched. The CDR3 loop reads CASRPGTSREQYF. The CDR3 DNA is TGTGCCAGCAGACCCGGGACTAGTCGCGAGCAGTACTTC.

The chain links TRBV7-9 to TRBJ1-1, with 9 bases identical to TRBD1. From germline, CDR1 is SEHNR and CDR2 FQNEAQ (reference sequence). The CDR3 is 14 residues long. The V segment lost 3 bases and the J segment 6 bases; nucleotides outside the gene matches: 5. CDR3 protein: CASSLGQGNSEAFF. The CDR3 coding sequence is TGTGCCAGCAGCTTGGGACAGGGAAACTCTGAAGCTTTCTTT.

This clonotype was seen ten or more times. CDR3 loop: CSARDLGGRANEQYF. In nucleotides, the CDR3 is TGCAGTGCTAGAGATCTCGGCGGGAGGGCAAACGAGCAGTACTTC. The V gene is TRBV20-1, the J gene TRBJ2-7; 9 bases agree with TRBD2. The CDR3 consists of 15 residues. The germline CDR1 and CDR2 sequences are DFQATT and SNEGSKA (reference sequence). V was clipped by 0 bases and J by 5 bases; unmatched bases: 8.

There are many counts of this clonotype. The CDR3 loop reads CASSKGGQGGNEQFF. CDR3 nucleotides: TGTGCCAGCAGCAAGGGGGGACAGGGAGGCAATGAGCAGTTCTTC. The rearrangement joins TRBV5-8 to TRBJ2-1; TRBD1 agrees at 9 bases. Germline lookup yields CDR1 SGHTS and CDR2 YDEGEE. Losses at the gene ends were 4 bases for V and 6 bases for J; bases not matched to a gene: 8. CDR3 length: 15 residues.

This clonotype occurred a few times. V usage is TRBV6-1 and J usage is TRBJ2-5; D may match TRBD1 or TRBD2 (6 bases each). Germline V gives CDR1 MNHNS, CDR2 SASEGT. The CDR3 extends over 16 amino acids. V lost 4 bases, J lost 4 bases, and 19 bases lay in between. The CDR3 here is CASSGRHHGGRETQYF. The CDR3, as DNA: TGTGCCAGCAGTGGGCGACACCACGGGGGCCGAGAGACCCAGTACTTC.

The rearrangement uses TRBV6-5 and TRBJ1-2; D uncertain. This CDR3 is 15 amino acids long. Germline V gene data show CDR1 as MNHEY and CDR2 as SVGAGI. Deletions cut 2 bases from V and 4 bases from J, with 14 bases between. CDR3 amino acids: CASSYGGGKPYGYTF. In DNA, the CDR3 is TGTGCCAGCAGTTACGGCGGTGGGAAACCCTATGGCTACACCTTC.

This clonotype has at least ten counts. The chain combines TRBV4-1 with TRBJ1-5; D unclear. The CDR3 consists of 15 residues. CDR1 and CDR2 from the germline V gene are MGHRA and YSYEKL. V was trimmed by 1 base and J by 3 bases, leaving 10 bases between them. CDR3 in amino acids: CASSQGDGNNQPQHF. CDR3 nucleotide sequence: TGCGCCAGCAGCCAAGGAGACGGAAACAATCAGCCCCAGCATTTT.

This clonotype was counted at least ten times. This chain links TRBV7-9 with TRBJ2-1, with D perhaps TRBD2 (6 bases). This CDR3 spans 15 amino acids. Between the trimmed V and J ends, which lost 2 bases and 2 bases, there was a span of 10 bases. Looked up from germline, CDR1 is SEHNR and CDR2 is FQNEAQ (reference sequence). The CDR3 reads CASSLSGEPYNEQFF. CDR3 coding DNA: TGTGCCAGCAGCTTATCGGGAGAACCCTACAATGAGCAGTTCTTC.